Below are 15 T cell receptor beta chains sequenced from a single sample in a study of cytomegalovirus exposure and HLA in healthy donors. The PCR had 60 Vbeta and 13 Jbeta primers. The table came from immunoSEQ multiplex PCR; TCRdb's copy has only in-frame clones and leaves some out. The repertoire includes some 250,000 clones, 75% to 85% of them detected once, and around 8.6% sits in the top ten. The sample comprised PBMCs. The source is a woman aged 55-75 years in good health and CMV-seropositive.

The V and J genes are TRBV15 and TRBJ2-7; TRBD2 agrees at 9 bases. The V gene end was trimmed by 0 bases and the J gene end by 6 bases; junction bases not matched to a gene: 6. Germline lookup yields CDR1 LNHNV and CDR2 YYDKDF (reference sequence). CDR3 length equals 15 residues. CDR3 nucleotide sequence: TGTGCCACCAGCAGAGATTTTAGCGGGAGTGGCGAGCAGTACTTC. Its protein is CATSRDFSGSGEQYF.

The chain has TRBV30 and TRBJ1-2, with D perhaps TRBD1 (6 bases). The V and J ends lost 3 bases and 5 bases respectively, with 13 bases between them. CDR1 is GTSNPN, CDR2 SVGIG, per germline (reference sequence). The CDR3 has 13 residues. This CDR3 is CAWRQGISYGYTF. The CDR3 DNA is TGTGCCTGGAGGCAGGGGATAAGTTATGGCTACACCTTC.

The chain carries TRBV18 and TRBJ1-2; TRBD1 is a possible D gene (5 bases). The CDR3 is made up of 16 amino acids. V was shortened by 3 bases and J by 4 bases, with 18 bases between the two germline ends. Germline V gene sequence: CDR1 KGHSH, CDR2 LQKENI. As DNA, the CDR3 is TGTGCCAGCTCACCCCCCCTAGGGCAGGGTGCCTATGGCTACACCTTC. It translates to CASSPPLGQGAYGYTF.

This chain connects TRBV7-9 to TRBJ2-2; 11 bases are a match to TRBD2. The CDR3 runs to 14 residues. V lost 7 bases to trimming and J lost 6 bases; unmatched junction nucleotides: 4. Germline assignment: CDR1 SEHNR and CDR2 FQNEAQ (reference sequence). The CDR3 reads CASTLLAGAGELFF. For the CDR3, the DNA is TGTGCCAGCACCCTACTAGCGGGAGCCGGGGAGCTGTTTTTT.

This clone has only one observation. V and J are TRBV25-1 and TRBJ2-2, with 7 bases identical to TRBD2. CDR1 and CDR2 (germline): MGHDK, SYGVNS. With V trimmed by 6 bases and J by 5 bases, 12 bases remained unmatched. There are 16 residues in the CDR3. This chain's CDR3 is CASSAGTISITGELFF. The CDR3, as DNA: TGTGCCAGCAGCGCCGGGACTATTAGTATAACCGGGGAGCTGTTTTTT.

The J gene is TRBJ2-7, the V gene TRBV23-1, with TRBD1 identical over 11 bases. TRBV23-1 is an ORF, and what it does is uncertain. This CDR3 spans 15 amino acids. With 6 bases clipped from V and 6 bases from J, the junction kept 10 bases outside the gene matches. CDR3 bases: TGCGCCAGCAGCCCAGGACAGGGGGCGCGCAGCGAGCAGTACTTC. Amino acid sequence: CASSPGQGARSEQYF.

The gene calls are TRBV7-2 and TRBJ2-6, with a weak D call TRBD1 (6 bases). V was shortened by 5 bases and J by 0 bases, with 17 bases between the two germline ends. CDR1 is SGHTA, CDR2 FQGNSA, per germline. The CDR3 covers 18 residues. This CDR3 is CASSHGGQMHSGANVLTF. For the CDR3, the DNA is TGTGCCAGCAGCCATGGAGGACAGATGCACTCTGGGGCCAACGTCCTGACTTTC.

The V gene is TRBV30, the J gene TRBJ2-7; TRBD2 matches 7 bases. V shed 4 bases, J shed 0 bases, and the junction held 3 bases outside the gene matches. This CDR3 is built from 13 residues. Germline-derived CDR1 and CDR2 are GTSNPN and SVGIG (reference sequence). The CDR3 nucleotides are TGTGCCTGGACCAGCGGGAACTCCTACGAGCAGTACTTC. This translates into CAWTSGNSYEQYF.

The V gene is TRBV7-2, the J gene TRBJ2-5, with 7 bases lining up with TRBD1. Gene TRBJ2-7 matches the end of the DNA better, so the J call may be wrong. The CDR3 extends over 15 amino acids. Per germline, CDR1 SGHTA and CDR2 FQGNSA. The DNA of the CDR3 is TGTGCCAGCAGCTCAGAACAGGGGTACTCCTACGAGCAGTACTTC. This gives the protein CASSSEQGYSYEQYF.

The CDR3 DNA follows: TGTGCCAGCAGATTAGCGGGAGAAAACACAGATACGCAGTATTTT. Translation: CASRLAGENTDTQYF. This chain connects TRBV7-3 to TRBJ2-3, with 9 bases matching TRBD2. Germline assignment: CDR1 SGHTA and CDR2 FQGTGA. CDR3 size: 15 residues. V dropped 6 bases and J dropped 2; count of bases not matched to a gene: 6. The full variable domain, its missing parts supplied by reference TRBV7-3 and TRBJ2-3, is GAGVSQTPSNKVTEKGKYVELRCDPISGHTALYWYRQSLGQGPEFLIYFQGTGAADDSGLPNDRFFAVRPEGSVSTLKIQRTERGDSAVYLCASRLAGENTDTQYFGPGTRLTVL.

This clone came up once. The chain employs TRBV7-9 and TRBJ2-1; 14 bases align to TRBD2. Losses at the gene ends were 1 base for V and 8 bases for J; bases not matched to a gene: 1. Germline values: CDR1 SEHNR, CDR2 FQNEAQ (reference sequence). The CDR3 is 15 amino acids. The CDR3 sequence: CASSLGGLAGDEQFF. CDR3 bases: TGTGCCAGCAGCTTAGGGGGACTAGCGGGAGATGAGCAGTTCTTC.

This clone came up a few times. The chain has TRBV7-2 and TRBJ1-1, with D perhaps matching TRBD1 (6 bases). Trimming cost V 3 bases and J 4 bases, with 9 bases left between them. This CDR3 has 13 amino acids. The germline V gene has CDR1 SGHTA and CDR2 FQGNSA. CDR3: CASSFQGPTEAFF. As DNA, the CDR3 is TGTGCCAGCAGCTTTCAGGGGCCCACTGAAGCTTTCTTT.

The chain joins TRBV5-1 to TRBJ1-2; 8 nucleotides align to TRBD1. This CDR3 spans 13 amino acids. Germline trimming cut 4 bases from V and 1 base from J; bases unmatched to any gene: 0. CDR1 is SGHRS and CDR2 is YFSETQ in the germline V gene. DNA for the CDR3: TGCGCCAGCAGCACAGGGGGTAACTATGGCTACACCTTC. Residues: CASSTGGNYGYTF.

This chain connects TRBV29-1 to TRBJ1-5; tentatively, D is TRBD1 (6 bases). CDR3 length equals 19 residues. CDR1 and CDR2 from the germline V gene are SQVTM and ANQGSEA. V was cut by 6 bases and J by 1 base, with 28 bases left in between. The CDR3 spells CSVGFDGTKLPRSNQPQHF. The CDR3 DNA follows: TGCAGCGTGGGGTTTGATGGGACAAAGTTACCTCGAAGCAATCAGCCCCAGCATTTT. Combining the CDR3 with reference TRBV29-1 and TRBJ1-5 gives the whole variable domain SAVISQKPSRDICQRGTSLTIQCQVDSQVTMMFWYRQQPGQSLTLIATANQGSEATYESGFVIDKFPISRPNLTFSTLTVSNMSPEDSSIYLCSVGFDGTKLPRSNQPQHFGDGTRLSIL.

The rearrangement links TRBV7-9 to TRBJ2-7; 12 nucleotides align to TRBD2. Germline lookup yields CDR1 SEHNR and CDR2 FQNEAQ (reference sequence). With 2 bases clipped from V and 4 bases from J, the junction kept 3 bases outside the gene matches. The CDR3 consists of 15 residues. CDR3 DNA sequence: TGTGCCAGCAGCTTATTGACTAGCGGGAGTTACGAGCAGTACTTC. It encodes CASSLLTSGSYEQYF.